The T cell receptor beta chain described here comes from a study of beta chain features in type 1 diabetes. Study-wide results and limits: High-TCR-expressing cells could be over-represented by cDNA sequencing. All four CD4+ subsets of Type 1 diabetes patients contained TCRB CDR3s that were moderately but significantly shorter.

On this clone: What it recognizes is unknown.

The V gene's germline CDR1 is SGHNT and CDR2 YYREEE (reference sequence). The J segment lost 4 bases and the V segment lost 5 bases, leaving 4 bases of the junction unmatched. This CDR3 contains 14 residues. The sequenced template was cDNA made from the entire isolated RNA. There were some 3.6 million reads on average in the naive, central memory and regulatory T cell samples. Using immunoSEQ multiplex PCR, the repertoire was profiled, and TCRdb retains in-frame clones only, with some absent. The sample lists about 240,000 clones, 11% to 15% occurring once. One heparinised blood draw averaging roughly 100 mL was given by each donor. The authors sorted CD4+ naive, central memory, regulatory and stem cell-like memory cells via CD45RO/CCR7/CD25/CD127/CD95/CD27.

The V gene is TRBV5-4, the J gene TRBJ1-1; 11 nucleotides agree with TRBD1. Sequencing was performed on naive CD4+ T cells from blood. The origin of this receptor is a man younger than 40 with type 1 diabetes. The CDR3 DNA reads as TGTGCCAGCAGAACCGGACAGGGGGCCACTGAAGCTTTCTTT. Its protein product is CASRTGQGATEAFF.